This record concerns one T cell receptor (beta chain) sequence. The CDR3 length is 18 residues. The V and J ends lost 3 bases and 0 bases, in that order; junction bases with no gene match: 10. Looked up from germline, CDR1 is MNHEY and CDR2 is SMNVEV (reference sequence). These data are taken from a study of blood T cell repertoires in COVID-19. Some clones are missing from TCRdb's copy, which holds only in-frame ones; the method was immunoSEQ multiplex PCR. This table holds roughly 300,000 clones, about 84% found once. The source is a woman aged 45-65 years with acute or convalescent COVID-19. Sequenced input: peripheral blood. The chain links TRBV27 to TRBJ2-5, with 10 bases lining up with TRBD1. The CDR3 DNA reads as TGTGCCAGCAGTTTCCTTCCCGGGACAGGGGACTACCAAGAGACCCAGTACTTC. It is translated as CASSFLPGTGDYQETQYF.